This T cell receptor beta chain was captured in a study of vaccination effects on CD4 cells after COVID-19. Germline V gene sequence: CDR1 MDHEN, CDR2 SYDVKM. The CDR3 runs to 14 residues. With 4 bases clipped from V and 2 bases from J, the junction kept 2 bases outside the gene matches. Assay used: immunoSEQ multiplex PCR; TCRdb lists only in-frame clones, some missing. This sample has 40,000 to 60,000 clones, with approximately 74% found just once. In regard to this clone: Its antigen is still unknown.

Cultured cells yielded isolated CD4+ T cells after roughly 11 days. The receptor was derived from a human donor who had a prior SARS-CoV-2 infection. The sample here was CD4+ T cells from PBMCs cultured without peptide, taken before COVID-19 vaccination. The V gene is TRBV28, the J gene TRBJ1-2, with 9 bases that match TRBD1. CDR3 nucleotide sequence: TGTGCCAGCAGTTGGACAGGGGAGAACTATGGCTACACCTTC. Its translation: CASSWTGENYGYTF.